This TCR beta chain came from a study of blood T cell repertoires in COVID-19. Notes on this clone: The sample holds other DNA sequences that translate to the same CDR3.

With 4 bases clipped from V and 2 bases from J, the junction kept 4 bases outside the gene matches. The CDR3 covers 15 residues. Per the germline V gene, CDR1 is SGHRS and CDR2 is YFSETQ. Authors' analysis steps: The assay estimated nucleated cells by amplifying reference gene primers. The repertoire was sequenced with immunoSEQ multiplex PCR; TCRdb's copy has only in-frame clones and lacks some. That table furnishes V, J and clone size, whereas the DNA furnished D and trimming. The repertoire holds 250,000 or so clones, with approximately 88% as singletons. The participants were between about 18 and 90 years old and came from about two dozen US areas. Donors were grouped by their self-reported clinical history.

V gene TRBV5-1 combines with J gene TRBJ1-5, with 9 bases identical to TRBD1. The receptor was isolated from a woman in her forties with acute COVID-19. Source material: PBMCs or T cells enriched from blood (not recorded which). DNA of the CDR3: TGCGCCAGCAGCCCGGGACAGGGACGCAATCAGCCCCAGCATTTT. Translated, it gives CASSPGQGRNQPQHF.